These 14 T cell receptor beta chains share one sample of origin, sequenced in a study of T cell responses to AZD1222 COVID-19 vaccine. The method was immunoSEQ multiplex PCR; TCRdb's version includes in-frame clones alone and lacks a portion of them. The table shows around 140,000 clones, with 80% to 90% occurring only once. The starting material was peripheral blood, obtained on day 0 of AZD1222 vaccination. The source of these receptors is an adult in good health.

Written as DNA, the CDR3 is TGTGCCACCCAAGTGAAAGGGGGACCCAATCAGCCCCAGCATTTT. Protein: CATQVKGGPNQPQHF. The chain combines TRBV19 with TRBJ1-5, with D possibly being TRBD1 (6 bases). V gave up 10 bases and J gave up 3 bases, with 19 bases separating them. Per the germline V gene, CDR1 is LNHDA and CDR2 is SQIVND (reference sequence). The CDR3 is made up of 15 amino acids.

The chain employs TRBV5-5 and TRBJ2-1; D not resolved. Trimming removed 4 bases from V and 0 bases from J, with 14 bases in between. Germline lookup yields CDR1 SGHKS and CDR2 YYEKEE (reference sequence). The length of the CDR3 is 16 residues. DNA of the CDR3: TGTGCCAGCAGCAACCTAGAGACGAGCTCCTACAATGAGCAGTTCTTC. It encodes CASSNLETSSYNEQFF.

This clone was detected once. J is TRBJ2-7 and V is TRBV30; 10 positions agree with TRBD1. The CDR3 spans 16 residues. V lost 8 bases, J lost 2 bases, and 15 bases stayed unmatched. Germline values: CDR1 GTSNPN, CDR2 SVGIG (reference sequence). CDR3 residues: CAGRIRGQGKAYEQYF. CDR3 in DNA: TGTGCCGGGCGTATCAGGGGACAGGGGAAGGCCTACGAGCAGTACTTC.

As for this clone: The junction and the germline gene differ at one end; a read error may be behind it. V gene TRBV5-8 combines with J gene TRBJ2-2; 7 bases match TRBD1. CDR3 size: 10 residues. From germline, CDR1 is SGHTS and CDR2 YDEGEE. The CDR3 spells CASSFRQGLF. DNA of the CDR3: TGTGCCAGCAGCTTCAGACAGGGACTTTTT.

This chain connects TRBV12-3 or TRBV12-4 to TRBJ1-6; D is perhaps TRBD1 (5 bases). Trimming removed 3 bases at V and 7 bases at J, with 7 bases between. This CDR3 comprises 13 residues. CDR3 sequence reads: CASSFGGNSPLHF. DNA of the CDR3: TGTGCCAGCAGTTTCGGGGGAAATTCACCCCTCCACTTT.

The chain uses TRBV7-9 and TRBJ1-3, with D possibly matching TRBD1 (5 bases). The CDR3 contains 15 residues. V shed 7 bases and J shed 2 bases, with 15 bases lying between them. In germline, CDR1 is SEHNR, CDR2 FQNEAQ (reference sequence). The CDR3 nucleotides read TGTGCCAGCACCCCGGAGGGACTCCCTGGAAACACCATATATTTT. Its protein product is CASTPEGLPGNTIYF.

The gene calls are TRBV29-1 and TRBJ1-2; 7 bases line up with TRBD1. The CDR3 runs to 11 residues. V gave up 7 bases and J gave up 5 bases; unmatched junction bases: 4. Looked up from germline, CDR1 is SQVTM and CDR2 is ANQGSEA. The DNA for the CDR3 is TGCAGCGAAAGGACAGGTTATGGCTACACCTTC. Its protein product is CSERTGYGYTF. Drawing the rest from reference TRBV29-1 and TRBJ1-2, the complete variable domain is SAVISQKPSRDICQRGTSLTIQCQVDSQVTMMFWYRQQPGQSLTLIATANQGSEATYESGFVIDKFPISRPNLTFSTLTVSNMSPEDSSIYLCSERTGYGYTFGSGTRLTVV.

The chain uses TRBV6-4 and TRBJ1-6; D is uncertain. The germline gives CDR1 MRHNA, CDR2 SNTAGT. The V end lost 6 bases, the J end lost 7 bases, and 13 bases lay between the germline ends. This CDR3 spans 14 amino acids. This CDR3 is CASSRRENNSPLHF. The CDR3, as DNA: TGTGCCAGCAGCCGCAGAGAAAACAATTCACCCCTCCACTTT.

The chain's CDR3 is CASSRWGGTGVGTDTQYF. The DNA of the CDR3 is TGTGCCAGCAGCCGATGGGGCGGGACAGGGGTTGGGACAGATACGCAGTATTTT. V usage is TRBV7-6 and J usage is TRBJ2-3, with TRBD1 matching over 10 bases. CDR3 length: 18 amino acids. Losses at the gene ends were 5 bases for V and 3 bases for J; bases not matched to a gene: 14. Germline lookup yields CDR1 SGHVS and CDR2 FNYEAQ.

DNA for the CDR3: TGTGCCAGCAGCTTAGACAGGGGAGGAGAGCAGTACTTC. The encoded protein is CASSLDRGGEQYF. This rearrangement joins TRBV11-2 to TRBJ2-7, with D tentatively TRBD1 or TRBD2 (6 bases each). CDR1 is SGHAT, CDR2 FQNNGV, per germline. The CDR3 consists of 13 residues. Trimming shortened V by 0 bases and J by 7 bases, and 10 bases separated the two germline ends.

DNA of the CDR3: TGCGCCAGCAGCCCTGTAGCGGGAGGGCCCCACGAGCAGTACTTC. Amino acids: CASSPVAGGPHEQYF. The chain carries TRBV4-1 and TRBJ2-7; 11 nucleotides line up with TRBD2. V shed 4 bases and J 5 bases; nucleotides not matched to a gene: 7. Germline V lookup: CDR1 MGHRA, CDR2 YSYEKL. CDR3 length: 15 amino acids.

The chain employs TRBV9 and TRBJ1-4; possibly TRBD1 for D (6 bases). Trimming removed 0 bases from V and 8 bases from J, with 14 bases in between. The germline gives CDR1 SGDLS, CDR2 YYNGEE. The CDR3 is made up of 15 amino acids. This CDR3 reads CASSVGGDKQEKLFF. The CDR3 DNA follows: TGTGCCAGCAGCGTAGGGGGGGACAAGCAGGAAAAACTGTTTTTT.

This sequence joins TRBV5-4 and TRBJ2-3; tentatively, D is TRBD1 or TRBD2 (5 bases each). This CDR3 is built from 14 residues. V shed 0 bases and J shed 6 bases, with 11 bases lying between them. Germline V lookup: CDR1 SGHNT, CDR2 YYREEE (reference sequence). The CDR3, as DNA: TGTGCCAGCAGCTTGGAGGGACCCGTCGATACGCAGTATTTT. Protein product: CASSLEGPVDTQYF.

V gene TRBV19 combines with J gene TRBJ1-1; D might be TRBD1 (6 bases). V was pared by 3 bases and J by 2 bases, with 16 bases between. CDR1 and CDR2 (germline): LNHDA, SQIVND (reference sequence). The CDR3 consists of 16 residues. The CDR3 DNA reads TGTGCCAGTAGTATGGGGGGGCTAGTCGGAAACACTGAAGCTTTCTTT. It encodes CASSMGGLVGNTEAFF.